These 5 T cell receptor beta chains were all obtained from the same sample, sequenced in a study of cytomegalovirus exposure and HLA in healthy donors. The PCR used 60 Vbeta and 13 Jbeta primers. Clones were sequenced by immunoSEQ multiplex PCR, and TCRdb holds only the in-frame ones, with some missing. In the table there are some 130,000 clones, roughly 80% of which are singletons. The sample comprised PBMCs. Receptor source: a woman between 35 and 50 years old in good health and CMV-seronegative.

The V and J genes are TRBV5-1 and TRBJ1-2; 10 bases map to TRBD1. The CDR3 loop spans 16 amino acids. Trimming took 4 bases from V and 8 from J; bases not matched to a gene: 14. Germline V lookup: CDR1 SGHRS, CDR2 YFSETQ. This chain's CDR3 is CASSQTTTGGGGGYTF. DNA of the CDR3: TGCGCCAGCAGCCAAACCACGACAGGGGGCGGAGGGGGCTACACCTTC.

The chain recombines TRBV10-3 with TRBJ2-3; 13 positions agree with TRBD2. The germline CDR1 and CDR2 sequences are ENHRY and SYGVKD. The CDR3 totals 17 residues. The ends lost 3 bases at V and 4 bases at J; junction bases unmatched: 7. The CDR3 region has the DNA TGTGCCATCAGTGACCCTGGACTAGCGGGAGAACCAGATACGCAGTATTTT. Protein sequence: CAISDPGLAGEPDTQYF.

The chain couples TRBV6-1 to TRBJ1-1, with 8 bases aligning to TRBD1. CDR3 length: 14 residues. CDR1 is MNHNS, CDR2 SASEGT, per germline. Trimming removed 2 bases from V and 6 bases from J; junction bases left unmatched: 5. CDR3 bases: TGTGCCAGCAGTGAACTGGGGGACAGGCCTGAAGCTTTCTTT. This encodes CASSELGDRPEAFF.

As DNA, the CDR3 is TGTGCCAGCAGTTGGGGATCCAGACTAGCGGGGGGCGAGCAGTACTTC. Its translation is CASSWGSRLAGGEQYF. The chain combines TRBV27 with TRBJ2-7, with 13 bases matching TRBD2. V lost 4 bases and J lost 6; bases outside the gene matches: 9. From germline, CDR1 is MNHEY and CDR2 SMNVEV (reference sequence). The CDR3 contains 16 residues.

The V and J genes are TRBV14 and TRBJ2-3; 10 nucleotides line up with TRBD1. The CDR3 covers 18 residues. CDR1 and CDR2 (germline): SGHDN, FVKESK. With 1 base clipped from V and 4 bases from J, the junction kept 11 bases outside the gene matches. CDR3 loop: CASSQGILWTGGSDTQYF. The CDR3 bases are TGTGCCAGCAGCCAAGGGATCCTGTGGACAGGGGGTTCAGATACGCAGTATTTT.